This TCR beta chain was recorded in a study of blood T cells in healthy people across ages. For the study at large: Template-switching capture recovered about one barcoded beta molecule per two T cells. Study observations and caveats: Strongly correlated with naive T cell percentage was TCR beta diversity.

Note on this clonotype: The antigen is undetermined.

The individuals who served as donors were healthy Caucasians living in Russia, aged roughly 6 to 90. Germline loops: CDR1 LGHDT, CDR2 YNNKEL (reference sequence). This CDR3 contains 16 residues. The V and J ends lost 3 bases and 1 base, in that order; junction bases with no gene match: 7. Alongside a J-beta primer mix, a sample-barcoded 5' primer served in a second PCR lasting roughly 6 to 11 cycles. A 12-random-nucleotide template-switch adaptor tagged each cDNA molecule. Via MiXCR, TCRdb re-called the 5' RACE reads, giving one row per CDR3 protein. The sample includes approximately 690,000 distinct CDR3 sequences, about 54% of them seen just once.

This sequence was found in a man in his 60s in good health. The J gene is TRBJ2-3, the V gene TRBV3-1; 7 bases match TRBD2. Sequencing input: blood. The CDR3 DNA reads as TGTGCCAGCAGCCAGGGACTAAGCGGGGGCACAGATACGCAGTATTTT. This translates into CASSQGLSGGTDTQYF.